A selection of T cell receptor beta chains follows, all from one sample in a study of T cell responses to AZD1222 COVID-19 vaccine. Sequencing used immunoSEQ multiplex PCR; TCRdb keeps in-frame clones, though not all of them. The data contain 82,000 or so clones, more than 85% of them singletons. Sequenced material: peripheral blood, taken on day 0 of AZD1222 vaccination. These receptors were taken from an adult in good health. CDR3s include the opening cysteine and the closing phenylalanine or tryptophan. D genes are given only for firm matches. Not all rows give a size; the values are once, few, many and, for expanded clones, a class.

NA	NA	TRBV10-1	TRBJ1-5	CVGRQKDQPQHF	TGCGTCGGGAGACAGAAGGATCAGCCCCAGCATTTT
TRBD1	NA	TRBV28	TRBJ1-1	CASTIKGQGGTEAFF	TGTGCCAGCACCATAAAGGGGCAGGGGGGCACTGAAGCTTTCTTT
NA	NA	TRBV7-3	TRBJ2-3	CASSLGRDTQYF	TGTGCCAGCAGCCTCGGACGAGATACGCAGTATTTT
TRBD1	NA	TRBV7-2	TRBJ1-1	CASKQGAANTEAFF	TGTGCCAGCAAGCAGGGGGCGGCGAACACTGAAGCTTTCTTT
NA	NA	TRBV30	TRBJ1-1	CAWSVASTEAFF	TGTGCCTGGAGCGTGGCGTCCACTGAAGCTTTCTTT
NA	NA	TRBV11-2	TRBJ1-2	CASSSAGQTINYGYTF	TGTGCCAGCAGCTCTGCCGGACAGACAATTAACTATGGCTACACCTTC
NA	NA	TRBV19	TRBJ2-1	CASSIQGGQGFF	TGTGCCAGTAGTATTCAGGGGGGGCAAGGATTCTTC
NA	NA	TRBV27	TRBJ1-2	CASRDRSGSYGYTF	TGTGCCAGCAGGGACCGGTCCGGCAGCTATGGCTACACCTTC
NA	NA	TRBV21-1	TRBJ2-4	CASSKVLSPGTKNIQYF	TGTGCCAGCAGCAAAGTGCTTTCACCGGGGACCAAAAACATTCAGTACTTC
NA	NA	TRBV5-8	TRBJ2-5	CASSLGRAYQETQYF	TGTGCCAGCAGCTTAGGGCGGGCCTACCAAGAGACCCAGTACTTC
NA	NA	TRBV2	TRBJ2-4	CASGGQTGPLKNIQYF	TGTGCCAGCGGGGGACAAACAGGGCCTCTAAAAAACATTCAGTACTTC
TRBD1	NA	TRBV7-2	TRBJ1-5	CASSSRDRGIAIKPQHF	TGTGCCAGCAGCTCCCGGGACAGGGGCATAGCAATCAAGCCCCAGCATTTT
NA	NA	TRBV28	TRBJ1-1	CASSLLGVANTEAFF	TGTGCCAGCAGTTTACTGGGGGTCGCGAACACTGAAGCTTTCTTT
NA	NA	TRBV11-2	TRBJ2-3	CASSWIGSPADTQYF	TGTGCCAGCAGCTGGATAGGGAGCCCTGCAGATACGCAGTATTTT
NA	NA	TRBV19	TRBJ1-5	CASNYQPQHF	TGTGCCAGTAACTATCAGCCCCAGCATTTT
TRBD1	once	TRBV6-2/TRBV6-3	TRBJ1-4	CASSGQGAREKLFF	TGTGCCAGCAGTGGACAGGGGGCGCGCGAAAAACTGTTTTTT
NA	NA	TRBV6-6	TRBJ1-4	CASSYVQAKLFF	TGTGCCAGCAGTTACGTGCAGGCAAAACTGTTTTTT
NA	NA	TRBV6-2/TRBV6-3	TRBJ1-5	CASSYGGQPQHF	TGTGCCAGCAGTTATGGTGGTCAGCCCCAGCATTTT